This T cell receptor (beta chain) was captured by sequencing in a study of a mutant IDH1 vaccine in newly diagnosed glioma. Study in general: Prior therapy was radiotherapy, temozolomide, or both; most received both.

The time point: week 5, during vaccination. Every vaccination contained 300 ug of the mutant IDH1 20-mer peptide and was paired with topical imiquimod. In regard to this clone: Its antigen is currently unknown.

Here immunoSEQ multiplex PCR was the method, and the copy in TCRdb shows in-frame clones only, minus some. The profile covers tens of thousands of clones, with 78% appearing a single time and roughly 5% taken by the ten largest. The receptor was derived from a man aged 50 to 59 with glioma. The sample was PBMCs, taken from a glioma patient whose treatment included an IDH1 peptide vaccine.

The CDR3 DNA follows: TGTGCCAGCAGCTCCCCTAGGCAGGGTCGTCCCGGGGAGCTGTTTTTT. Residues: CASSSPRQGRPGELFF. The gene calls are TRBV7-9 and TRBJ2-2; weak D call: TRBD1 (5 bases). The CDR3 has 16 amino acids. V lost 4 bases and J lost 6, with 18 bases in between. Germline V gene lookup returns CDR1 SEHNR and CDR2 FQNEAQ (reference sequence).